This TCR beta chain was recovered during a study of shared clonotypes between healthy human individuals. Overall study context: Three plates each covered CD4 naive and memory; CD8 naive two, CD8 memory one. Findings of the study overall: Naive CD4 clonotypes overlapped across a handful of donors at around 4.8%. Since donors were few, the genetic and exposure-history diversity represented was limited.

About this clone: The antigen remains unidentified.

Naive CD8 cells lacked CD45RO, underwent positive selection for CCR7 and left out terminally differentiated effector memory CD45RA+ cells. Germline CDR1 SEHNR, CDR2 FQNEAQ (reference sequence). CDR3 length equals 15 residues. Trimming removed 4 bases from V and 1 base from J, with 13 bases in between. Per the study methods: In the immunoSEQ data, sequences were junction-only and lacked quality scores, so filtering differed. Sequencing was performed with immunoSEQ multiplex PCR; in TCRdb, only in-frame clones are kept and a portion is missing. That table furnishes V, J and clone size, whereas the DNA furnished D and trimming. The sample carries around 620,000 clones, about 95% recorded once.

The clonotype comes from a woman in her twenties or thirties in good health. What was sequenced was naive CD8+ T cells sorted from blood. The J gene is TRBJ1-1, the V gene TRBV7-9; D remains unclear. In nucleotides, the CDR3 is TGTGCCAGCAGCTCACCCGATGGATGGAACACTGAAGCTTTCTTT. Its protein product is CASSSPDGWNTEAFF.